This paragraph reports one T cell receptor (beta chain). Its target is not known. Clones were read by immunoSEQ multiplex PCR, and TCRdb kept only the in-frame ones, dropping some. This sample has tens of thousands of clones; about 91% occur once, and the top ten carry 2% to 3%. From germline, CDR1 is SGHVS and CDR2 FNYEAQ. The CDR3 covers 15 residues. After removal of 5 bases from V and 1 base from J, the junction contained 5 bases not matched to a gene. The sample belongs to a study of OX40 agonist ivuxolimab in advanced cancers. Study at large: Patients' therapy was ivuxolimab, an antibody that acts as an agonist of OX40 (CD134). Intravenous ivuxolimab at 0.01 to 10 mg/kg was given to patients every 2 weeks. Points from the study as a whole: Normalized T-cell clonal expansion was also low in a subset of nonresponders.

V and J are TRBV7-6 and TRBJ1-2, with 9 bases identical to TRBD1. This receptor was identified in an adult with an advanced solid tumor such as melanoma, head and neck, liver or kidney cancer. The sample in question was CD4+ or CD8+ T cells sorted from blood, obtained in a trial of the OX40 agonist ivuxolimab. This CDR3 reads CASSGYRGRNYGYTF. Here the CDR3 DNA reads TGTGCCAGCAGCGGGTACAGGGGGCGTAACTATGGCTACACCTTC.